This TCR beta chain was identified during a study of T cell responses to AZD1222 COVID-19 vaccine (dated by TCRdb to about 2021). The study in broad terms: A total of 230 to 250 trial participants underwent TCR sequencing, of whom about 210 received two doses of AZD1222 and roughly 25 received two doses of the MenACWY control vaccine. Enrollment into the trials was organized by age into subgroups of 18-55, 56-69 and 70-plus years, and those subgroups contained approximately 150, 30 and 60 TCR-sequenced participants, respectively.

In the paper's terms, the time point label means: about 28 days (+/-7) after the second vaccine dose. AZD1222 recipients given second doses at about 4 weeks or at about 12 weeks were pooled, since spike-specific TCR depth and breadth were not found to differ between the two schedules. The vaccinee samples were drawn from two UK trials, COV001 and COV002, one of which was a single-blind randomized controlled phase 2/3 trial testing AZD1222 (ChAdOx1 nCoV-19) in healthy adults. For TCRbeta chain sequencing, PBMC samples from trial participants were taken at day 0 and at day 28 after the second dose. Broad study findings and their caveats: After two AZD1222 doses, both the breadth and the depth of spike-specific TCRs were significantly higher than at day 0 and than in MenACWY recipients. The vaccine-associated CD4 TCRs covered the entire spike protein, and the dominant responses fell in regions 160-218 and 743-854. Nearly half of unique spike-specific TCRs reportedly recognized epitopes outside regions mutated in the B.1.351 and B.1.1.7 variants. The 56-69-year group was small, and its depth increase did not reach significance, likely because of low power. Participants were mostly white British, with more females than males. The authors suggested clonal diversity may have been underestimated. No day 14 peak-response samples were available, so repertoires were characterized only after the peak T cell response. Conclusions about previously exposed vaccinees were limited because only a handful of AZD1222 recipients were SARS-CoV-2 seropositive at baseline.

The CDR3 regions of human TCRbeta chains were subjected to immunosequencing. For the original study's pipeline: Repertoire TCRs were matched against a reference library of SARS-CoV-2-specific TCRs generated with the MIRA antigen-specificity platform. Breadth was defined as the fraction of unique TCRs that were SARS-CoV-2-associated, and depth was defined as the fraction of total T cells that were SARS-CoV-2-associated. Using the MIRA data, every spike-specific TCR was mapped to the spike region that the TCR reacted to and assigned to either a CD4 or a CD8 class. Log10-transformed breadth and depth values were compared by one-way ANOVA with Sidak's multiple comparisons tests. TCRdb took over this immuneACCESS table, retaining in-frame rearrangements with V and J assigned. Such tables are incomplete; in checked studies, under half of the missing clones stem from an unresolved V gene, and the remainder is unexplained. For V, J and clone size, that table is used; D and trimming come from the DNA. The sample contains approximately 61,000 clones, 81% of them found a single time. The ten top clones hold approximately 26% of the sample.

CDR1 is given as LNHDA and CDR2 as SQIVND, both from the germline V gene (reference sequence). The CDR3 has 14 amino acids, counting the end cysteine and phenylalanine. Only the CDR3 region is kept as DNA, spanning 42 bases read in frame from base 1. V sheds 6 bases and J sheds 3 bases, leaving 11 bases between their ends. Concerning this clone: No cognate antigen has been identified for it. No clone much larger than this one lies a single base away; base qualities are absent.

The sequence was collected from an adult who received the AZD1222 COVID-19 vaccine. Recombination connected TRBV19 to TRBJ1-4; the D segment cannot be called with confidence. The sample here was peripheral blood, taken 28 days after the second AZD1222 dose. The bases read TGTGCCAGTAGCCCCGGCCGGGCTAATGAAAAACTGTTTTTT. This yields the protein CASSPGRANEKLFF. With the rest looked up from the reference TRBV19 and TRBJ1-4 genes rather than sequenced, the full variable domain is DGGITQSPKYLFRKEGQNVTLSCEQNLNHDAMYWYRQDPGQGLRLIYYSQIVNDFQKGDIAEGYSVSREKKESFPLTVTSAQKNPTAFYLCASSPGRANEKLFFGSGTQLSVL.